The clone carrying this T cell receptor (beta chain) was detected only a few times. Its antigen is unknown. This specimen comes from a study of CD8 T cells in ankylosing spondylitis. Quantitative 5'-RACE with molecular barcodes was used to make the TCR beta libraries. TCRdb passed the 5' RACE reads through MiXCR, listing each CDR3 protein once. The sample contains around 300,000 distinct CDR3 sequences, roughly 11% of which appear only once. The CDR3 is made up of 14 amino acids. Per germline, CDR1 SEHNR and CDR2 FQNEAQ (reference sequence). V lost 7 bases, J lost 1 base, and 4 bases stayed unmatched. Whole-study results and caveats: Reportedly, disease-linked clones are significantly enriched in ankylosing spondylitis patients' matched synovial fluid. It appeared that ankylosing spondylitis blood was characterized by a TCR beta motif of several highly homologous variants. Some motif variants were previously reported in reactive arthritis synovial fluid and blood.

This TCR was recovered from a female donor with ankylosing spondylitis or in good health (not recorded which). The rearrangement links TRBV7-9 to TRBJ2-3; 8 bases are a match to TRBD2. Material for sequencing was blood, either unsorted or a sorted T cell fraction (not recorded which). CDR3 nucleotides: TGTGCCAGCAACGTAGCGGGACGCACAGATACGCAGTATTTT. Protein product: CASNVAGRTDTQYF.